Below, 32 T cell receptor beta chains from the same sample are listed, as sequenced in a study of cytomegalovirus exposure and HLA in healthy donors. This PCR relied on a set of 60 Vbeta primers and 13 Jbeta primers. TCRdb keeps only in-frame clones here, not all; method: immunoSEQ multiplex PCR. Of around 200,000 clones in the sample, 60% to 80% were seen once. The sequenced material came from PBMCs. Every receptor here comes from a woman younger than 45 in good health and CMV-seropositive.

The chain is built from TRBV19 and TRBJ2-7, with a possible D match to TRBD1 (6 bases). The CDR3 spans 11 residues. Germline V gene sequence: CDR1 LNHDA, CDR2 SQIVND (reference sequence). Trimming pared 3 bases from V and 10 bases from J, leaving 10 bases between. The CDR3 loop reads CASSIRGVQYF. CDR3 nucleotide sequence: TGTGCCAGTAGTATCAGGGGAGTACAGTACTTC.

The chain has TRBV10-3 and TRBJ2-7; D is unresolved. The V gene's germline CDR1 is ENHRY and CDR2 SYGVKD. This CDR3 spans 13 amino acids. Trimming pared 8 bases from V and 1 base from J, leaving 12 bases between. DNA for the CDR3: TGTGCCATCTCCCCCGGTGAATCCTACGAGCAGTACTTC. Its protein product is CAISPGESYEQYF.

V and J are TRBV10-2 and TRBJ2-5, with D possibly matching TRBD2 (8 bases). V was shortened by 4 bases and J by 5 bases, with 23 bases between the two germline ends. Germline CDR1 and CDR2: WSHSY and SAAADI. CDR3 length equals 17 residues. CDR3 bases: TGCGCCAGCAGTGTAGCACCGGGAGGGGGCGGTTGGGAGACCCAGTACTTC. It encodes CASSVAPGGGGWETQYF.

This rearrangement joins TRBV2 to TRBJ1-5, with TRBD1 matching 8 bases. The CDR3 length is 14 residues. With V trimmed by 11 bases and J by 0 bases, 6 bases remained unmatched. Germline V gene sequence: CDR1 SNHLY, CDR2 FYNNEI. CDR3 in DNA: TGTGCCTCAAGACAGGGGTATAGCAATCAGCCCCAGCATTTT. It yields the protein CASRQGYSNQPQHF.

This clone was seen a single time. This chain connects TRBV6-6 to TRBJ1-4; D unresolved. The CDR3 has 14 amino acids. Germline V CDR1 and CDR2: MNHNY, SVGAGI (reference sequence). Trimming left V 4 bases short and J 5 bases short, with 11 bases between. CDR3 amino acids: CASSSHDGNEKLFF. In DNA, the CDR3 is TGTGCCAGCAGTTCTCATGACGGGAATGAAAAACTGTTTTTT.

The rearrangement links TRBV19 to TRBJ2-1; tentative D call: TRBD2 (5 bases). Germline loops: CDR1 LNHDA, CDR2 SQIVND (reference sequence). The CDR3 has 15 amino acids. Trimming stripped 3 bases from V and 6 bases from J, with 15 bases between. CDR3 DNA sequence: TGTGCCAGTAGTATGACCCTAGCTTTCTCCAATGAGCAGTTCTTC. Translating gives CASSMTLAFSNEQFF.

This clone was recorded only once. The rearrangement joins TRBV25-1 to TRBJ2-5; D is perhaps TRBD2 (5 bases). The J call may be incorrect, as the DNA end agrees better with TRBJ2-7. Looked up from germline, CDR1 is MGHDK and CDR2 is SYGVNS. This CDR3 comprises 14 residues. The CDR3 loop is CASSEALAPYEQYF. For the CDR3, the DNA is TGTGCCAGCAGTGAAGCCCTAGCCCCCTACGAGCAGTACTTC.

CDR3 in amino acids: CASSHRGGNEQFF. CDR3 DNA: TGTGCCAGCAGTCACAGGGGTGGGAATGAGCAGTTCTTC. The chain employs TRBV6-1 and TRBJ2-1, with 7 bases aligning to TRBD1. This CDR3 is built from 13 residues. Looked up from germline, CDR1 is MNHNS and CDR2 is SASEGT. V lost 5 bases and J lost 7; bases outside the gene matches: 5.

V gene TRBV28 combines with J gene TRBJ2-7, with 9 nucleotides matching TRBD1. The CDR3 contains 17 residues. The J segment lost 0 bases and the V segment lost 6 bases, leaving 12 bases of the junction unmatched. Looked up from germline, CDR1 is MDHEN and CDR2 is SYDVKM. The CDR3 DNA reads TGTGCCAGCAGATGGATCCCCGGGACAGGGAGCTCCTACGAGCAGTACTTC. Amino acids: CASRWIPGTGSSYEQYF. The variable domain in full, completed from reference TRBV28 and TRBJ2-7, reads DVKVTQSSRYLVKRTGEKVFLECVQDMDHENMFWYRQDPGLGLRLIYFSYDVKMKEKGDIPEGYSVSREKKERFSLILESASTNQTSMYLCASRWIPGTGSSYEQYFGPGTRLTVT.

This clone has just one count. The CDR3 sequence: CASTPGLAYNEQFF. The CDR3 region has the DNA TGTGCCAGCACTCCGGGACTAGCTTACAATGAGCAGTTCTTC. The chain couples TRBV6-1 to TRBJ2-1, with TRBD2 identical over 9 bases. This CDR3 is built from 14 residues. Germline trimming cut 7 bases from V and 4 bases from J; bases unmatched to any gene: 5. CDR1 MNHNS and CDR2 SASEGT come from the germline V gene.

This clone occurred a few times. The rearrangement uses TRBV29-1 and TRBJ1-2; D uncertain. Trimming shortened V by 5 bases and J by 4 bases, and 5 bases separated the two germline ends. The CDR3 totals 10 residues. From germline, CDR1 is SQVTM and CDR2 ANQGSEA. CDR3 sequence reads: CSVSFYGYTF. CDR3 DNA sequence: TGCAGCGTTTCCTTCTATGGCTACACCTTC. The full variable domain, completed using reference TRBV29-1 and TRBJ1-2, is SAVISQKPSRDICQRGTSLTIQCQVDSQVTMMFWYRQQPGQSLTLIATANQGSEATYESGFVIDKFPISRPNLTFSTLTVSNMSPEDSSIYLCSVSFYGYTFGSGTRLTVV.

V is TRBV5-1 and J is TRBJ2-2, with 8 bases aligning to TRBD1. The germline gives CDR1 SGHRS, CDR2 YFSETQ. This CDR3 is 16 amino acids long. Losses at the gene ends were 4 bases for V and 0 bases for J; bases not matched to a gene: 5. The CDR3 here is CASSVRTGPNTGELFF. CDR3 DNA sequence: TGCGCCAGCAGCGTACGGACAGGGCCGAACACCGGGGAGCTGTTTTTT.

The chain employs TRBV7-9 and TRBJ2-1, with 7 bases lining up with TRBD1. The trim removed 1 base at V and 14 bases at J, leaving 14 bases unmatched. This CDR3 region has 15 residues. The germline gives CDR1 SEHNR, CDR2 FQNEAQ (reference sequence). CDR3 residues: CASSLVGTARHGEFF. The CDR3 nucleotides read TGTGCCAGCAGCTTAGTCGGGACAGCACGGCACGGAGAGTTCTTC.

This chain joins TRBV7-2 and TRBJ2-1, with unresolved D. CDR1 is SGHTA, CDR2 FQGNSA, per germline. The CDR3 consists of 15 residues. The V gene lost 3 bases and the J gene lost 2 bases, with 11 bases spanning the gap. CDR3: CASSFPMAAYNEQFF. CDR3 bases: TGTGCCAGCAGCTTCCCTATGGCGGCCTACAATGAGCAGTTCTTC.

The chain combines TRBV5-1 with TRBJ2-2; D is possibly TRBD1 (6 bases). Deletions cut 0 bases from V and 4 bases from J, with 13 bases between. This CDR3 contains 16 residues. Germline V lookup: CDR1 SGHRS, CDR2 YFSETQ. The CDR3 here is CASSLDGQTLTGELFF. In DNA form, the CDR3 reads TGCGCCAGCAGCTTGGACGGACAGACTCTCACCGGGGAGCTGTTTTTT.

This clone was picked up a small number of times. The V call is TRBV10-3, the J call TRBJ2-7; 9 bases line up with TRBD1. In germline, CDR1 is ENHRY, CDR2 SYGVKD. Losses at the gene ends were 5 bases for V and 2 bases for J; bases not matched to a gene: 4. This CDR3 is built from 14 residues. The CDR3 bases are TGTGCCATCAGTCCACAGGGGGCCCCCTACGAGCAGTACTTC. Protein: CAISPQGAPYEQYF.

J is TRBJ2-3 and V is TRBV30; 8 bases are a match to TRBD2. J lost 11 bases, V lost 2 bases, and 18 bases had no gene match. The germline V gene encodes CDR1 GTSNPN and CDR2 SVGIG (reference sequence). CDR3 length: 16 residues. CDR3 residues: CAWSPWVTSGLWGQYF. CDR3 DNA sequence: TGTGCCTGGAGTCCGTGGGTCACTAGCGGTCTGTGGGGGCAGTATTTT.

The V gene is TRBV2, the J gene TRBJ2-1; 16 nucleotides agree with TRBD2. The CDR3 spans 22 residues. Trimming took 5 bases from V and 7 from J; bases not matched to a gene: 23. The germline V gene encodes CDR1 SNHLY and CDR2 FYNNEI. CDR3 nucleotide sequence: TGTGCCAGCAGTTACCGAGCAACACCCGGGACTAGCGGGAGGGCCTTAGAGAATGAGCAGTTCTTC. Its translation: CASSYRATPGTSGRALENEQFF. The whole variable domain, remainder taken from reference TRBV2 and TRBJ2-1, is EPEVTQTPSHQVTQMGQEVILRCVPISNHLYFYWYRQILGQKVEFLVSFYNNEISEKSEIFDDQFSVERPDGSNFTLKIRSTKLEDSAMYFCASSYRATPGTSGRALENEQFFGPGTRLTVL.

This sequence joins TRBV28 and TRBJ2-7; no clear D. This CDR3 has 13 amino acids. V was shortened by 3 bases and J by 3 bases, with 9 bases between the two germline ends. CDR1 is MDHEN and CDR2 is SYDVKM in the germline V gene. CDR3 sequence reads: CASSLGTLYEQYF. CDR3 coding DNA: TGTGCCAGCAGTTTGGGCACCCTCTACGAGCAGTACTTC.

The chain carries TRBV29-1 and TRBJ2-1; 9 bases fit TRBD2. V shed 8 bases and J 5 bases; nucleotides not matched to a gene: 13. Germline V gene data show CDR1 as SQVTM and CDR2 as ANQGSEA. This CDR3 has 15 amino acids. The CDR3 DNA follows: TGCAGCCCCTTCGGGCGGGAGGGCCGGCACAATGAGCAGTTCTTC. This sequence encodes CSPFGREGRHNEQFF.

The genes are TRBV7-2 and TRBJ2-7; 7 nucleotides match TRBD1. Germline trimming cut 5 bases from V and 6 bases from J; bases unmatched to any gene: 7. The CDR3 totals 13 residues. Germline V gene sequence: CDR1 SGHTA, CDR2 FQGNSA. Written as DNA, the CDR3 is TGTGCCAGCAGCCCTATAGGGGGCGGCGAGCAGTACTTC. Translation gives CASSPIGGGEQYF.

This chain joins TRBV10-1 and TRBJ2-2; 9 bases fit TRBD2. The V gene end was trimmed by 3 bases and the J gene end by 5 bases; junction bases not matched to a gene: 7. The CDR3 spans 16 residues. Germline V gives CDR1 WNHNN, CDR2 SYGVQD (reference sequence). CDR3 DNA sequence: TGCGCCAGCAGTGATGGACTAGCGCGAGGGACCGGGGAGCTGTTTTTT. Residues: CASSDGLARGTGELFF.

The gene calls are TRBV6-1 and TRBJ2-7; D uncertain. Trimming stripped 0 bases from V and 2 bases from J, with 17 bases between. This CDR3 contains 17 residues. The germline CDR1 and CDR2 sequences are MNHNS and SASEGT. The CDR3 nucleotides read TGTGCCAGCAGTGAAGCGCTTAGCAGCTTTCTAACCTACGAGCAGTACTTC. It yields the protein CASSEALSSFLTYEQYF.

This sequence joins TRBV6-5 and TRBJ2-1; 7 positions agree with TRBD2. The CDR3 covers 13 residues. CDR1 and CDR2 from the germline V gene are MNHEY and SVGAGI. With 2 bases clipped from V and 7 bases from J, the junction kept 2 bases outside the gene matches. The DNA of the CDR3 is TGTGCCAGCAGTTACGGGGGGGTTAATGAGCAGTTCTTC. It yields the protein CASSYGGVNEQFF.

The chain combines TRBV14 with TRBJ2-2, with a weak D call TRBD1 (5 bases). CDR3 length equals 13 residues. Trimming took 5 bases from V and 4 from J, leaving 8 bases between them. Germline V gene sequence: CDR1 SGHDN, CDR2 FVKESK. In DNA form, the CDR3 reads TGTGCCAGCAGCTCTCAGGGCACCGGGGAGCTGTTTTTT. This gives the protein CASSSQGTGELFF.

The gene calls are TRBV6-5 and TRBJ1-1, with TRBD1 identical over 10 bases. Trimming took 2 bases from V and 8 from J; bases not matched to a gene: 5. Germline V gene lookup returns CDR1 MNHEY and CDR2 SVGAGI. This CDR3 comprises 14 residues. This CDR3 is CASSYGTGEEEAFF. As DNA, the CDR3 is TGTGCCAGCAGTTACGGGACAGGGGAGGAGGAAGCTTTCTTT.

This clone has only a few counts. The rearrangement links TRBV19 to TRBJ1-2; 10 nucleotides align to TRBD1. The CDR3 is 14 amino acids. In germline, CDR1 is LNHDA, CDR2 SQIVND (reference sequence). Trimming removed 3 bases from V and 5 bases from J; junction bases left unmatched: 3. The CDR3 here is CASSIGTGVYGYTF. DNA of the CDR3: TGTGCCAGTAGTATCGGGACAGGGGTGTATGGCTACACCTTC.

This clone has only a few counts. The CDR3 sequence is CASRDRGGYGYTF. In DNA, the CDR3 is TGTGCCAGCAGGGACAGAGGGGGCTATGGCTACACCTTC. The rearrangement links TRBV6-6 to TRBJ1-2, with a possible D match to TRBD1 (6 bases). The CDR3 totals 13 residues. Trimming left V 6 bases short and J 4 bases short, with 12 bases between. The V gene's germline CDR1 is MNHNY and CDR2 SVGAGI (reference sequence).

V and J are TRBV19 and TRBJ1-1; a weak D match, TRBD1 (5 bases). Trimming shortened V by 5 bases and J by 4 bases, and 14 bases separated the two germline ends. The germline V gene encodes CDR1 LNHDA and CDR2 SQIVND (reference sequence). There are 14 residues in the CDR3. CDR3 region: CASSAPRGGTEAFF. The CDR3 nucleotides are TGTGCCAGTAGTGCCCCCCGGGGGGGCACTGAAGCTTTCTTT.

This clone has a handful of counts. The rearrangement uses TRBV11-1 and TRBJ2-4; 7 nucleotides align to TRBD2. Germline V gene lookup returns CDR1 SGHAT and CDR2 FQDESV (reference sequence). The junction had 7 bases not matched to a gene; V was cut back by 5 bases and J by 0 bases. The CDR3 sequence is 16 residues long. CDR3 region: CASSLVGRVAKNIQYF. CDR3 nucleotides: TGTGCCAGCAGCCTAGTAGGGAGGGTAGCCAAAAACATTCAGTACTTC.

This clone turned up a few times. The V gene is TRBV5-1, the J gene TRBJ2-5; TRBD1 matches 7 bases. Germline values: CDR1 SGHRS, CDR2 YFSETQ. The V gene end was trimmed by 4 bases and the J gene end by 9 bases; junction bases not matched to a gene: 9. This CDR3 is 13 amino acids long. The CDR3 bases are TGCGCCAGCAGCCAGGACCTAGGGGGCGCCCAGTACTTC. It specifies CASSQDLGGAQYF.

This chain uses TRBV15 with TRBJ2-2, with 12 bases aligning to TRBD2. Trimming removed 3 bases from V and 6 bases from J; junction bases left unmatched: 5. CDR3 length: 16 amino acids. The germline gives CDR1 LNHNV, CDR2 YYDKDF (reference sequence). Here the CDR3 DNA reads TGTGCCACCAGCAGGGTCAGACTAGCGGGAGCCGGGGAGCTGTTTTTT. Its protein product is CATSRVRLAGAGELFF. The variable domain in full, completed from reference TRBV15 and TRBJ2-2, reads DAMVIQNPRYQVTQFGKPVTLSCSQTLNHNVMYWYQQKSSQAPKLLFHYYDKDFNNEADTPDNFQSRRPNTSFCFLDIRSPGLGDTAMYLCATSRVRLAGAGELFFGEGSRLTVL.